This TCR beta chain was found in a study of blood T cell repertoires in COVID-19. Germline loops: CDR1 KGHSH, CDR2 LQKENI. Between the trimmed V and J ends, which lost 0 bases and 0 bases, there was a span of 11 bases. This CDR3 contains 17 residues. How the authors handled the data: Cell counts per sample came from amplifying reference gene primers. Assay: immunoSEQ multiplex PCR; the TCRdb copy retains only in-frame clones and omits some. V and J calls and clone size are copied from that table; D and trimming were computed from the DNA. The repertoire holds 200,000 to 250,000 clones, with around 84% as singletons.

This TCR was sampled from a man between 35 and 55 years old with acute or convalescent COVID-19. The chain has TRBV18 and TRBJ2-2; perhaps TRBD1 as D (5 bases). Input material: peripheral blood. This CDR3 reads CASSPPRAGSNTGELFF. CDR3 DNA: TGTGCCAGCTCACCACCGCGAGCAGGGTCGAACACCGGGGAGCTGTTTTTT.